Ten or more counts support the clone carrying this T cell receptor (beta chain). TCRdb independently ran MiXCR on the RT-PCR reads; one entry per CDR3 protein. Here the sample spans some 540,000 distinct CDR3 sequences, under 25% being singletons. The CDR3 runs 13 residues. The V and J ends lost 3 bases and 6 bases respectively, with 12 bases between them. Germline loops: CDR1 GTSNPN, CDR2 SVGIG (reference sequence). The sample belongs to a study of response to subunit inactivated influenza vaccine. These sequences were also reported in another study, on T cells expressing NK-cell markers. That paper states: 5'RACE template switching with UMIs produced the TCR beta cDNA. Among the experiments, several used an anti-gamma-delta TCR antibody to restrict sorting to alpha-beta TCR T cells.

This material consisted of CD4+ T cells sorted from PBMCs, taken 11 to 12 days after vaccination. The chain links TRBV30 to TRBJ2-1, with D unresolved. This receptor was obtained from a man between 50 and 59 years old who received an inactivated influenza vaccine. DNA of the CDR3: TGTGCCTGGAGGGCCTTACTCAGCAATGAGCAGTTCTTC. This translates into CAWRALLSNEQFF.